This T cell receptor (beta chain) was found in a study of OX40 agonist ivuxolimab in advanced cancers. The method was immunoSEQ multiplex PCR; TCRdb's version includes in-frame clones alone and lacks a portion of them. The sample carries about 82,000 clones, about 88% recorded once. The germline V gene encodes CDR1 MNHEY and CDR2 SVGAGI. The CDR3 runs to 11 residues. V was shortened by 7 bases and J by 6 bases, with 10 bases between the two germline ends. The sample consisted of CD4+ or CD8+ T cells sorted from blood, taken in a trial of the OX40 agonist ivuxolimab. This clonotype originated in an adult with an advanced solid tumor such as melanoma, head and neck, liver or kidney cancer. The J gene is TRBJ2-7, the V gene TRBV6-5; D is possibly TRBD1 (6 bases). The CDR3 reads CASTKGVEQYF. The CDR3 DNA is TGTGCCAGCACTAAGGGGGTCGAGCAGTACTTC.